The clone carrying this T cell receptor (beta chain) was seen ten or more times. The antigen remains unidentified. The entry originates in a study of T cells after yellow fever vaccination. In germline, CDR1 is SNHLY, CDR2 FYNNEI. The CDR3 covers 11 residues. Trimming cost V 5 bases and J 0 bases, with 2 bases left between them. TCR cDNA, made by 5'RACE template switching, carried an added universal primer site and UMIs. TCRdb recomputed calls from the 5' RACE reads with MiXCR, one row per CDR3 protein. The sample lists 300,000 to 350,000 distinct CDR3 sequences, around 3.9% occurring once. Study-level findings and limits: Though weaker, the secondary response peaked faster, on day 5 versus 15. Repertoires obtained by FACS sorting could include abundant clonotypes that entered as contaminants from the bulk population.

The chain joins TRBV2 to TRBJ2-7; no firm D call. Material: PBMCs, obtained 5 days after the yellow fever booster vaccination. The source of this sequence is a man younger than 35 who received the YFV17D yellow fever vaccine. CDR3 loop: CASSYSYEQYV. The CDR3 bases are TGTGCCAGCAGTTACTCCTACGAGCAGTACGTC.